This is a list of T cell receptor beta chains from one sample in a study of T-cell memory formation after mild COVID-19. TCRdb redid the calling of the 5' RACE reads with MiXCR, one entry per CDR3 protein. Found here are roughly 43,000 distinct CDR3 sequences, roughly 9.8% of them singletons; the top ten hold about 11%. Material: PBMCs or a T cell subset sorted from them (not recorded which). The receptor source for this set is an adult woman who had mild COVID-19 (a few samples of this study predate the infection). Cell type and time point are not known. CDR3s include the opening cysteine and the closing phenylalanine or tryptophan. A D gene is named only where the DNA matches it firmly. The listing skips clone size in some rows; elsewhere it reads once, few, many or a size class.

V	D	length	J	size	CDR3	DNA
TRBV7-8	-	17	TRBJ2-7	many	CASSPSRGPARKIEQYF	TGTGCCAGCAGCCCGTCCCGGGGGCCTGCCCGCAAAATCGAGCAGTACTTC
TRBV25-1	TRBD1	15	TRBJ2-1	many	CASMGTGRVLNEQFF	TGTGCCAGCATGGGGACAGGGAGGGTTTTAAATGAGCAGTTCTTC
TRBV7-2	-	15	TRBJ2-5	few	CASSLEGLRMETQYF	TGTGCCAGCAGCTTAGAGGGGTTAAGGATGGAGACCCAGTACTTC
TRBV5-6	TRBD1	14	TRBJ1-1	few	CASSRGTGGAEAFF	TGTGCCAGCAGTCGTGGGACAGGGGGGGCTGAAGCTTTCTTT
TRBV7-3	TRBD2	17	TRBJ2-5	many	CASSLRGAGGYQETQYF	TGTGCCAGCAGCTTAAGAGGGGCGGGAGGTTACCAAGAGACCCAGTACTTC
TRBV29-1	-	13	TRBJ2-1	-	CSTRAQGSSEQFF	TGCAGCACAAGAGCCCAGGGATCCAGTGAGCAGTTCTTC
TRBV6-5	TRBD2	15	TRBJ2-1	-	CASSPLAGGRDEQFF	TGTGCCAGCAGCCCACTAGCGGGGGGGCGAGATGAGCAGTTCTTC
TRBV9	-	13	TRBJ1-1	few	CASSVRVDTEAFF	TGTGCCAGCAGCGTCAGGGTAGACACTGAAGCTTTCTTT
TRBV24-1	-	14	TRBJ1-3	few	CATSDSSMGNTIYF	TGTGCCACCAGTGATTCGAGCATGGGAAACACCATATATTTT
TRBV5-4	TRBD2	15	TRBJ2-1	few	CASSSGLAGYNEQFF	TGTGCCAGCAGCTCGGGACTAGCGGGATACAATGAGCAGTTCTTC
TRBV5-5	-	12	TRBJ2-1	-	CASSQDNAEQFF	TGTGCCAGCAGCCAGGACAATGCTGAGCAGTTCTTC
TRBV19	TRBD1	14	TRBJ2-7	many	CASRAGTGAYEQYF	TGTGCCAGTAGAGCGGGGACAGGGGCCTACGAGCAGTACTTC
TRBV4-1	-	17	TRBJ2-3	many	CASSHSLSGSHTDTQYF	TGCGCCAGCAGCCACTCCTTAAGCGGGTCTCACACAGATACGCAGTATTTT
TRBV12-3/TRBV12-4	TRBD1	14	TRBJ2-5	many	CASSWTGGEETQYF	TGTGCCAGCAGCTGGACAGGGGGCGAAGAGACCCAGTACTTC
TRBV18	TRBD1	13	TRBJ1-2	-	CASSPGGTGSYTF	TGTGCCAGCTCACCAGGAGGGACAGGGAGCTACACCTTC
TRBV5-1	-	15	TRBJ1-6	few	CASSLADGGNSPLHF	TGCGCCAGCAGCTTGGCCGACGGAGGGAATTCACCCCTCCACTTT
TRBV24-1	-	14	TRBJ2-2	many	CATSETGSTGELFF	TGTGCCACCAGTGAAACAGGGTCCACCGGGGAGCTGTTTTTT
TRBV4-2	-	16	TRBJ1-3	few	CASSQEIGSSGNTIYF	TGTGCCAGCAGCCAAGAGATCGGGAGCTCTGGAAACACCATATATTTT
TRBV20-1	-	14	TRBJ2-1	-	CSALLGGSYNEQFF	TGCAGTGCTCTTCTTGGAGGCTCCTACAATGAGCAGTTCTTC
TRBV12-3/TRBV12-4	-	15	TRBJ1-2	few	CASSLLQERISGYTF	TGTGCCAGCAGTTTACTCCAGGAAAGGATTTCTGGCTACACCTTC
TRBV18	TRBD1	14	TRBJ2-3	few	CASSSQGAKDTQYF	TGTGCCAGCTCATCCCAGGGGGCAAAGGATACGCAGTATTTT
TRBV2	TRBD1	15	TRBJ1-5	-	CASRGTGRGYQPQHF	TGTGCCAGCAGAGGGACAGGGAGAGGCTATCAGCCCCAGCATTTT
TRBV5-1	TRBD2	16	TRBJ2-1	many	CASRPTSGLSYNEQFF	TGCGCCAGCAGACCTACTAGCGGCTTGTCCTACAATGAGCAGTTCTTC
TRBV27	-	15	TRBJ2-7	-	CASSSRFGSSYEQYF	TGTGCCAGCAGCTCTCGATTTGGGAGCTCCTACGAGCAGTACTTC
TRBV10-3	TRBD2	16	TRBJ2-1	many	CAISLGGGSTYNEQFF	TGTGCCATCAGCCTCGGGGGAGGGTCCACATACAATGAGCAGTTCTTC
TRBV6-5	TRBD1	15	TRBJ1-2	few	CASSYTGTDLYGYTF	TGTGCCAGCAGTTACACCGGGACAGATCTGTATGGCTACACCTTC
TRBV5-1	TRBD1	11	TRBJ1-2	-	CASSVTGALTF	TGCGCCAGCAGCGTTACAGGGGCTCTCACCTTC
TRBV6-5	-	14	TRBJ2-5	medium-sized	CASSYHLGLETQYF	TGTGCCAGCAGTTACCACTTGGGTTTAGAGACCCAGTACTTC
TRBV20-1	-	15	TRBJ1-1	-	CSARDRRGGGTEAFF	TGCAGTGCTAGAGATCGAAGAGGGGGTGGCACTGAAGCTTTCTTT
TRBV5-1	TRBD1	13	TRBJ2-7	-	CASSSGTAYEQYF	TGCGCCAGCAGCTCCGGGACAGCCTACGAGCAGTACTTC
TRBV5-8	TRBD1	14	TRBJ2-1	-	CASSRQQGRNEQFF	TGTGCCAGCAGCCGACAACAGGGGCGGAATGAGCAGTTCTTC
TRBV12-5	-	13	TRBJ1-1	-	CASGLAANTEAFF	TGTGCTAGTGGTTTGGCTGCGAACACTGAAGCTTTCTTT
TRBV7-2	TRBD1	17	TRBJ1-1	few	CASSLAGVTGANTEAFF	TGTGCCAGCAGCTTAGCGGGTGTTACAGGGGCGAACACTGAAGCTTTCTTT
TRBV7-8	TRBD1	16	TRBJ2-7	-	CASSLVGRTGGLEQYF	TGTGCCAGCAGCTTAGTAGGACGGACAGGGGGCCTCGAGCAGTACTTC
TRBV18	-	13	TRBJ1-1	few	CASSRSEGSAVFF	TGTGCCAGCTCACGTAGTGAGGGTTCGGCGGTTTTCTTT
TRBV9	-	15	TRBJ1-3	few	CASNAGDDSGNTIYF	TGTGCCAGCAACGCTGGGGACGACTCTGGAAACACCATATATTTT
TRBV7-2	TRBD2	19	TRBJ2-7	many	CASTKRLGLAGGGSYEQYF	TGTGCCAGCACCAAGAGGTTGGGACTAGCGGGAGGAGGGTCCTACGAGCAGTACTTC
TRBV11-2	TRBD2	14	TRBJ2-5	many	CASSLAGGKETQYF	TGTGCCAGCAGCTTAGCGGGAGGGAAAGAGACCCAGTACTTC
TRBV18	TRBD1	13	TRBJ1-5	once	CASSGDRAQPQHF	TGTGCCAGCTCAGGGGACAGGGCCCAGCCCCAGCATTTT
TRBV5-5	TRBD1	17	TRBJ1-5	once	CASSLGGGTGGNQPQHF	TGTGCCAGCAGCTTGGGGGGCGGGACAGGGGGTAATCAGCCCCAGCATTTT
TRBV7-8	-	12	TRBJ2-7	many	CASSFYSHEQYF	TGTGCCAGCAGCTTCTACTCCCACGAGCAGTACTTC
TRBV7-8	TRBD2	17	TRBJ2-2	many	CASSSPGLAGGAGELFF	TGTGCCAGCAGCTCCCCGGGACTAGCGGGAGGGGCCGGGGAGCTGTTTTTT
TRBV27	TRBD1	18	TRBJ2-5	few	CASSGTGGSLIPQETQYF	TGTGCCAGCAGTGGGACAGGGGGCTCTTTAATACCCCAAGAGACCCAGTACTTC
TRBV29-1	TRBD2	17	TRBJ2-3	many	CSVASGGAGRGTDTQYF	TGCAGCGTCGCGAGTGGGGGAGCGGGACGGGGCACAGATACGCAGTATTTT
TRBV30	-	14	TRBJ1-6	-	CAWNGDRHNSPLHF	TGTGCCTGGAACGGGGACCGACATAATTCACCCCTCCACTTT
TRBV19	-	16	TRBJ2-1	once	CASSTPRPGSYNEQFF	TGTGCCAGTAGTACCCCGAGGCCAGGGAGCTACAATGAGCAGTTCTTC
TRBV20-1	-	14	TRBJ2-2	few	CSARGGTDTGELFF	TGCAGTGCTCGAGGAGGTACGGACACCGGGGAGCTGTTTTTT
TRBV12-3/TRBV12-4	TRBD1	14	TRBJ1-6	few	CASTYGTVNSPLHF	TGTGCCAGCACCTACGGGACAGTTAATTCACCCCTCCACTTT
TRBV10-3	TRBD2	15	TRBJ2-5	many	CAISTSGAAQETQYF	TGTGCCATCAGCACCAGCGGGGCGGCACAAGAGACCCAGTACTTC
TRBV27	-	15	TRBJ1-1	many	CASRKGGLSNTEAFF	TGTGCCAGCAGAAAAGGCGGTCTCTCGAACACTGAAGCTTTCTTT
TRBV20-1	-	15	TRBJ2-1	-	CSANPSWSSYNEQFF	TGCAGTGCCAACCCGTCCTGGAGCTCCTACAATGAGCAGTTCTTC
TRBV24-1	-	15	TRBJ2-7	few	CATSEHPGSSYEQYF	TGTGCCACCAGTGAGCATCCGGGGTCCTCCTACGAGCAGTACTTC
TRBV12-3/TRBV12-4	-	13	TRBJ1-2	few	CASSSTAPYGYTF	TGTGCCAGCAGCTCCACCGCCCCCTATGGCTACACCTTC
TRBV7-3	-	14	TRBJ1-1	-	CASSSQGMGAEAFF	TGTGCCAGCAGCTCCCAGGGGATGGGGGCTGAAGCTTTCTTT
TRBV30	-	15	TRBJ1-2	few	CAWSREGGGSYGYTF	TGTGCCTGGAGCCGTGAGGGAGGCGGGAGCTATGGCTACACCTTC
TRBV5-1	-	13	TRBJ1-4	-	CASSSLGVGKLFF	TGCGCCAGCAGCTCTCTCGGGGTCGGGAAACTGTTTTTT
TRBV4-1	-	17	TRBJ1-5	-	CASSHWAEDYSNQPQHF	TGCGCCAGCAGCCACTGGGCGGAGGATTATAGCAATCAGCCCCAGCATTTT